Each of the 5 T cell receptor beta chains below was sequenced from the same sample in a study of blood T cells in healthy people across ages (dated by TCRdb to between 2014 and 2017). The library was obtained by 5' RACE. Reads for this sample came from an Illumina HiSeq 2500. A second PCR of about 7 to 12 cycles was run with a J-beta primer mix and a sample-barcoded 5' primer. The public reads were reprocessed in TCRdb via fastp at Q25 and MiXCR, keeping in-frame beta chains. CDR3 protein duplicates are merged, each entry listing the most common genes and DNA. The sample has some 1.5 million distinct CDR3 sequences on record, over 25% of them singletons. In total, the top ten clones hold 7.7% of the sample. The specimen was blood. These receptors were collected from a woman aged 25 to 39 in good health.

J is TRBJ2-3 and V is TRBV7-2; D uncertain. This CDR3 has 14 amino acids. Trimming stripped 5 bases from V and 4 bases from J, with 13 bases between. Germline V gene lookup returns CDR1 SGHTA and CDR2 FQGNSA. The CDR3 coding sequence is TGTGCCAGCAGCCCCCCCTGGGATTCAGATACGCAGTATTTT. It yields the protein CASSPPWDSDTQYF.

This clonotype was observed a handful of times. The chain recombines TRBV7-2 with TRBJ1-6; D call uncertain. CDR3 length: 15 amino acids. In germline, CDR1 is SGHTA, CDR2 FQGNSA. Trimming shortened V by 1 base and J by 7 bases, and 11 bases separated the two germline ends. DNA of the CDR3: TGTGCCAGCAGCTTAGAACGGGTGGGGAATTCACCCCTCCACTTT. This translates into CASSLERVGNSPLHF.

This clonotype was detected only a few times. The rearrangement joins TRBV9 to TRBJ2-1, with 12 bases lining up with TRBD2. The J segment lost 6 bases and the V segment lost 2 bases, leaving 3 bases of the junction unmatched. CDR1 SGDLS and CDR2 YYNGEE come from the germline V gene. This CDR3 is built from 15 residues. The CDR3 DNA reads TGTGCCAGCAGCGTTTCTAGCGGGGGGGCCAATGAGCAGTTCTTC. Translated: CASSVSSGGANEQFF.

The J gene is TRBJ2-7, the V gene TRBV5-1, with D possibly being TRBD2 (5 bases). The V gene's germline CDR1 is SGHRS and CDR2 YFSETQ. Trimming shortened V by 7 bases and J by 7 bases, and 21 bases separated the two germline ends. The CDR3 consists of 14 residues. The DNA of the CDR3 is TGCGCCAGCGGCGGTGGACTGGACTTCAATGAGCAGTACTTC. It translates to CASGGGLDFNEQYF.

The chain is built from TRBV12-3 or TRBV12-4 and TRBJ1-2; D not certain. Trimming removed 4 bases at V and 4 bases at J, with 13 bases between. The CDR3 covers 14 residues. CDR3 protein: CASSWPRMGYGYTF. The DNA of the CDR3 is TGTGCCAGCAGTTGGCCCAGGATGGGCTATGGCTACACCTTC.